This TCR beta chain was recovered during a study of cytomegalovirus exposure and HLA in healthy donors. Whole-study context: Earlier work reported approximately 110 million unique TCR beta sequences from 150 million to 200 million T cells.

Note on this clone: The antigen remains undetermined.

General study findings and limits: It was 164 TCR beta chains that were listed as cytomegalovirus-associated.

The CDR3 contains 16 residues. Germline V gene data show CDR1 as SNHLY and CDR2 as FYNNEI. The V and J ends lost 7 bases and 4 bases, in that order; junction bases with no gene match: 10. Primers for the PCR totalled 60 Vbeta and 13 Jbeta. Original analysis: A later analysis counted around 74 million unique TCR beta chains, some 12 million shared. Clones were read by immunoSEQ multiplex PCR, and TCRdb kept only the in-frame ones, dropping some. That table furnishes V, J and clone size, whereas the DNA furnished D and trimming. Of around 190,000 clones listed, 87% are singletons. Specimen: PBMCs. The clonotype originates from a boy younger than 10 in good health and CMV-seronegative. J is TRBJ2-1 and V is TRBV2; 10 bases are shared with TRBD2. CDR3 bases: TGTGCCAGCAACCTTCCCGGACTAGCGGAATACAATGAGCAGTTCTTC. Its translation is CASNLPGLAEYNEQFF.